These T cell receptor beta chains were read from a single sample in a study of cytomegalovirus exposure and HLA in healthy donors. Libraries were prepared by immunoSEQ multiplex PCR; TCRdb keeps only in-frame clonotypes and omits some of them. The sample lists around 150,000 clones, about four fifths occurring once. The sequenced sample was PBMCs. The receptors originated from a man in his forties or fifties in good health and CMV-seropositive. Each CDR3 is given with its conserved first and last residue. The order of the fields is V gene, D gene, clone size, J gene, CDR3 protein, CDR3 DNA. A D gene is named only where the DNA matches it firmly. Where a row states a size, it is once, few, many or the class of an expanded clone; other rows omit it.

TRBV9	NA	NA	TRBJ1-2	CASSDPWTENYGYTF	TGTGCCAGCAGCGACCCCTGGACAGAGAACTATGGCTACACCTTC
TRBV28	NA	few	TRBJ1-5	CASTPPGSWTNQPQHF	TGTGCCAGCACCCCCCCCGGGAGTTGGACTAATCAGCCCCAGCATTTT
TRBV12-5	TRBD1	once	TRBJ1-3	CASGSGQPGNTIYF	TGTGCTAGTGGATCGGGACAGCCTGGAAACACCATATATTTT
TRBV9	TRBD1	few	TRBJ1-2	CASSPRQGFGYGYTF	TGTGCCAGCAGCCCGCGACAGGGTTTCGGCTATGGCTACACCTTC
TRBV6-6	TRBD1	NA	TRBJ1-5	CASSPTDRDGRQPQHF	TGTGCCAGCAGTCCAACTGACAGGGACGGGAGACAGCCCCAGCATTTT
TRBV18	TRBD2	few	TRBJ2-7	CASSPSGIYEQYF	TGTGCCAGCTCACCAAGCGGGATCTACGAGCAGTACTTC
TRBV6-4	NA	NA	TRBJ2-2	CASSDSKAGHTGELFF	TGTGCCAGCAGTGACTCGAAGGCAGGGCACACCGGGGAGCTGTTTTTT
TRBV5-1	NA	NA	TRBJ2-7	CASKVAASYEQYF	TGCGCCAGCAAGGTCGCGGCCTCCTACGAGCAGTACTTC
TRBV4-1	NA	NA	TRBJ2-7	CASSQVRQRTEQYF	TGCGCCAGCAGCCAGGTCAGACAGCGTACCGAGCAGTACTTC
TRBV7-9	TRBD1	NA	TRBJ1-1	CASSLQTGGAFF	TGTGCCAGCAGCCTACAAACAGGGGGCGCTTTCTTT
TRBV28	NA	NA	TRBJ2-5	CASSEAGTEGGETQYF	TGTGCCAGCAGCGAGGCTGGGACGGAGGGCGGGGAGACCCAGTACTTC
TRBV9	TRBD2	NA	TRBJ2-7	CASSVAKTSGSYEQYF	TGTGCCAGCAGCGTAGCGAAGACTAGCGGGAGCTACGAGCAGTACTTC
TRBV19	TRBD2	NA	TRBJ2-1	CASLPSTSGSVGNEQLF	TGTGCCAGTCTCCCCTCGACTAGCGGGAGCGTCGGCAATGAGCAGCTCTTC
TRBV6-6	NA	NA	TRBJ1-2	CASRLTTQGYTF	TGTGCCAGCAGACTAACAACCCAGGGCTACACCTTC
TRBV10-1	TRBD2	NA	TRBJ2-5	CASSDPGTSGQETQYF	TGCGCCAGCAGTGACCCCGGGACTAGCGGCCAAGAGACCCAGTACTTC
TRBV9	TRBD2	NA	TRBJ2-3	CASSETGTSGADTQYF	TGTGCCAGCAGCGAAACAGGGACTAGCGGCGCAGATACGCAGTATTTT
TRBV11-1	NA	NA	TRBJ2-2	CASSPDRNTGELFF	TGTGCCAGCAGCCCGGACAGAAACACCGGGGAGCTGTTTTTT
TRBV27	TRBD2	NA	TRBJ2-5	CASSSRTRYGETQYF	TGTGCCAGCAGTTCACGGACTAGGTATGGCGAGACCCAGTACTTC
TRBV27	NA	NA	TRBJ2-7	CASSPYAGFSSYEQYF	TGTGCCAGCAGTCCCTACGCGGGCTTCAGCTCCTACGAGCAGTACTTC
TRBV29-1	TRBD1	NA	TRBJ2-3	CSVVPTGGYADTQYF	TGCAGCGTCGTTCCGACAGGGGGTTACGCAGATACGCAGTATTTT
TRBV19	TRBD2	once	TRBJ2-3	CASSSQRESADTQYF	TGTGCCAGTAGTTCGCAGCGGGAGTCTGCAGATACGCAGTATTTT
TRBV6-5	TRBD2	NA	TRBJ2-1	CASGFSGSSNEQFF	TGTGCCAGCGGCTTTAGCGGGAGCAGTAATGAGCAGTTCTTC
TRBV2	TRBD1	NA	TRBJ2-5	CASRRGTAGSQETQYF	TGTGCCAGCAGGAGGGGGACAGCAGGCTCCCAAGAGACCCAGTACTTC
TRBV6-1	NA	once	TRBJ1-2	CASSERGGRVGGYTF	TGTGCCAGCAGTGAAAGAGGAGGGCGCGTTGGTGGCTACACCTTC
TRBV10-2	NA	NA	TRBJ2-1	CASSERQNNEQFF	TGCGCCAGCAGTGAGAGACAGAACAATGAGCAGTTCTTC
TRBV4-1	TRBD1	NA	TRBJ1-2	CASSTTLGQGAEGYTF	TGCGCCAGCAGCACAACCCTAGGACAGGGGGCCGAGGGCTACACCTTC